The 19 T cell receptor beta chains in this list originate from one sample, sequenced in a study of PD-1 blockade in classical Hodgkin lymphoma. The time point here: cycle 4 day 1 (C4D1), after around six weeks of nivolumab. Brentuximab vedotin exposure varied among the patients, all of whom had relapsed after autologous stem cell transplantation. Applied to thawed PBMCs, magnetic negative selection was the method used to isolate CD8+ T cells. Generated by immunoSEQ multiplex PCR, the TCRdb table keeps only in-frame clones and is missing some. This sample carries 9,500 to 10,000 clones, over 65% of them seen once, and the ten largest clones take roughly 10%. Here the sequenced sample was CD8+ T cells from blood, taken before the fourth cycle of nivolumab. The receptors shown here come from a human donor with classical Hodgkin lymphoma.

The chain recombines TRBV5-1 with TRBJ2-1; TRBD2 matches at 8 bases. J lost 4 bases, V lost 3 bases, and 6 bases had no gene match. The CDR3 extends over 15 amino acids. Germline V CDR1 and CDR2: SGHRS, YFSETQ. The CDR3 spells CASSSLAGLYNEQFF. CDR3 DNA sequence: TGCGCCAGCAGCTCGCTAGCGGGCCTTTACAATGAGCAGTTCTTC.

This chain connects TRBV7-6 to TRBJ2-1; D is perhaps TRBD2 (5 bases). CDR1 and CDR2 from the germline V gene are SGHVS and FNYEAQ. The CDR3 totals 15 residues. The V gene lost 1 base and the J gene lost 0 bases, with 7 bases spanning the gap. This chain's CDR3 is CASSLVLASYNEQFF. The DNA for the CDR3 is TGTGCCAGCAGCTTAGTCCTAGCCTCCTACAATGAGCAGTTCTTC.

This clone was seen just once. As DNA, the CDR3 is TGTGCCAGCAGCTTAGAGGGTAGCGGGAGGTTTACAGATACGCAGTATTTT. Protein product: CASSLEGSGRFTDTQYF. This sequence joins TRBV11-3 and TRBJ2-3, with 10 positions matching TRBD2. CDR1 is SGHNT, CDR2 YENEEA, per germline. The CDR3 loop spans 17 amino acids. Unmatched junction bases numbered 6, after V lost 0 bases and J lost 3 bases.

In this sample, this clone turned up a few times. J is TRBJ2-1 and V is TRBV10-1; 8 positions match TRBD2. Germline trimming cut 2 bases from V and 3 bases from J; bases unmatched to any gene: 3. This CDR3 comprises 15 residues. The germline V gene encodes CDR1 WNHNN and CDR2 SYGVQD (reference sequence). The CDR3 bases are TGCGCCAGCAGTGAGGGTCTAGCGGGCTACAATGAGCAGTTCTTC. Translation gives CASSEGLAGYNEQFF.

The rearrangement links TRBV4-2 to TRBJ2-3; D is possibly TRBD2 (5 bases). CDR1 and CDR2 (germline): LGHNA, YNFKEQ. V lost 3 bases to trimming and J lost 4 bases, with 8 bases between them. The CDR3 is 13 residues long. The CDR3 nucleotides read TGTGCCAGCAGCCAGACCGGGGCAGATACGCAGTATTTT. Translation: CASSQTGADTQYF.

V and J are TRBV11-3 and TRBJ2-7; either TRBD1 or TRBD2 may supply D (5 bases each). The germline V and J ends were trimmed by 10 bases and 0 bases, with 13 bases remaining between them. This CDR3 has 13 amino acids. Germline CDR1 is SGHNT and CDR2 is YENEEA. The CDR3 loop is CATREGSSYEQYF. The CDR3 bases are TGTGCCACCCGAGAGGGGAGCTCCTACGAGCAGTACTTC.

This chain connects TRBV28 to TRBJ2-7; D is unresolved. Germline V gene sequence: CDR1 MDHEN, CDR2 SYDVKM. The V gene lost 10 bases and the J gene lost 4 bases, with 17 bases spanning the gap. The CDR3 extends over 13 amino acids. As DNA, the CDR3 is TGTGCCACGTTCGATTCATTGGGGTACGAGCAGTACTTC. Protein product: CATFDSLGYEQYF.

This clone has only a few counts. The rearrangement uses TRBV7-8 and TRBJ1-5; D is perhaps TRBD1 (5 bases). Trimming cost V 1 base and J 1 base, with 8 bases left between them. Germline CDR1 and CDR2: SGHVS and FQNEAQ. The CDR3 contains 15 residues. Written as DNA, the CDR3 is TGTGCCAGCAGCTTAGGGGGGTCGAGCAATCAGCCCCAGCATTTT. It yields the protein CASSLGGSSNQPQHF.

This sequence joins TRBV9 and TRBJ1-1; TRBD1 is a possible D gene (5 bases). The V gene lost 4 bases and the J gene lost 11 bases, with 18 bases spanning the gap. The CDR3 totals 13 residues. CDR1 is SGDLS, CDR2 YYNGEE, per germline. Here the CDR3 reads CASSIRRSGEAFF. As DNA, the CDR3 is TGTGCCAGCAGCATCAGACGGTCGGGGGAGGCTTTCTTT.

CDR3 amino acids: CASSSPPGTVFNEQFF. For the CDR3, the DNA is TGTGCCAGCAGTTCTCCCCCCGGGACAGTCTTCAATGAGCAGTTCTTC. The gene calls are TRBV6-6 and TRBJ2-1; 7 nucleotides line up with TRBD1. The CDR3 extends over 16 amino acids. Germline-derived CDR1 and CDR2 are MNHNY and SVGAGI (reference sequence). V dropped 4 bases and J dropped 6; count of bases not matched to a gene: 12.

This chain uses TRBV6-5 with TRBJ2-1, with a weak D call TRBD2 (7 bases). The germline V and J ends were trimmed by 6 bases and 0 bases, with 12 bases remaining between them. Germline CDR1 is MNHEY and CDR2 is SVGAGI. This CDR3 has 15 residues. The CDR3 spells CASRPAGASYNEQFF. CDR3 nucleotide sequence: TGTGCCAGCAGACCTGCGGGGGCCTCCTACAATGAGCAGTTCTTC.

The V and J genes are TRBV5-6 and TRBJ2-6; D call uncertain. This CDR3 region has 16 residues. V was cut by 2 bases and J by 0 bases, with 9 bases left in between. The V gene's germline CDR1 is SGHDT and CDR2 YYEEEE. The CDR3 spells CASSLIPFSGANVLTF. In nucleotides, the CDR3 is TGTGCCAGCAGCTTAATCCCGTTCTCTGGGGCCAACGTCCTGACTTTC.

V and J are TRBV30 and TRBJ2-1; D might be TRBD2 (6 bases). Trimming left V 1 base short and J 6 bases short, with 13 bases between. The CDR3 is made up of 14 amino acids. Germline values: CDR1 GTSNPN, CDR2 SVGIG (reference sequence). This CDR3 is CAWSDGGVINEQFF. For the CDR3, the DNA is TGTGCCTGGAGTGATGGCGGGGTAATCAATGAGCAGTTCTTC.

This clone was counted only a few times. The chain links TRBV28 to TRBJ2-5, with D unclear. Germline V gives CDR1 MDHEN, CDR2 SYDVKM. The CDR3 spans 15 residues. V was cut by 4 bases and J by 2 bases, with 14 bases left in between. The CDR3, as DNA: TGTGCCAGCAGTTCGGCGCTTCAGGAGCAAGAGACCCAGTACTTC. Residues: CASSSALQEQETQYF.

The chain carries TRBV5-1 and TRBJ1-2; TRBD1 might be the D (5 bases). Germline V gene sequence: CDR1 SGHRS, CDR2 YFSETQ. CDR3 size: 17 residues. V lost 1 base and J lost 8, with 24 bases in between. Written as DNA, the CDR3 is TGCGCCAGCAGCTTGCGAGCTGCTAAAAGCGGGACGGCGGGCTACACCTTC. Residues: CASSLRAAKSGTAGYTF.

This chain connects TRBV30 to TRBJ1-5, with TRBD1 matching 8 bases. The germline CDR1 and CDR2 sequences are GTSNPN and SVGIG (reference sequence). The CDR3 length is 15 residues. V shed 4 bases, J shed 3 bases, and the junction held 8 bases outside the gene matches. CDR3: CAWTLGQGANQPQHF. CDR3 in DNA: TGTGCCTGGACCCTAGGACAGGGCGCCAATCAGCCCCAGCATTTT.

The rearrangement uses TRBV7-9 and TRBJ1-2, with D uncertain. The CDR3 runs to 12 residues. The V gene lost 0 bases and the J gene lost 8 bases, with 7 bases spanning the gap. Germline V gene sequence: CDR1 SEHNR, CDR2 FQNEAQ (reference sequence). The chain's CDR3 is CASSLAYAGYTF. In nucleotides, the CDR3 is TGTGCCAGCAGCTTAGCCTATGCCGGCTACACCTTC.

CDR3 sequence reads: CASSPPAVGGEGNQPQHF. The CDR3 DNA reads as TGCGCCAGCAGCCCACCCGCTGTGGGGGGAGAGGGCAATCAGCCCCAGCATTTT. The V gene is TRBV5-1, the J gene TRBJ1-5; maybe TRBD1 (5 bases). The V gene's germline CDR1 is SGHRS and CDR2 YFSETQ. There are 18 residues in the CDR3. V lost 4 bases, J lost 2 bases, and 22 bases lay in between.

V is TRBV11-2 and J is TRBJ1-1, with D unclear. The ends were cut back, 5 bases at V and 4 bases at J, with 23 bases in the middle. The CDR3 is 17 amino acids. The germline V gene has CDR1 SGHAT and CDR2 FQNNGV. The DNA of the CDR3 is TGTGCCAGCAGCCTGTTACCAGGACGGGAGCTAAGCACTGAAGCTTTCTTT. It codes for CASSLLPGRELSTEAFF.